A selection of T cell receptor beta chains follows, all from one sample in a study of blood T cell repertoires in COVID-19. Here immunoSEQ multiplex PCR was the method, and the copy in TCRdb shows in-frame clones only, minus some. Seen here are 200,000 to 250,000 clones, over 75% observed once, and the top ten hold 7% to 8.5%. Sequences were obtained from PBMCs or T cells enriched from blood (not recorded which). Every receptor here comes from a woman aged 35 to 49 with acute COVID-19. Both conserved end residues are part of each CDR3. A D gene is named only where the DNA matches it firmly. Rows give clone size only sometimes, using once, few, many, or a class for an expanded clone.

>19|TRBV27|few|TRBJ2-7|.
TGTGCCAGCAGTTTATCGGGGACCGGGAGCGGTTCTAGGGTTAGAGAGCAGTACTTC
CASSLSGTGSGSRVREQYF
>15|TRBV7-6|.|TRBJ2-3|TRBD1
TGTGCCAGCAGCTTCCGGGACAGGGCCATAGATACGCAGTATTTT
CASSFRDRAIDTQYF
>14|TRBV10-3|.|TRBJ2-4|TRBD1
TGTGCCATCAGGGACCGACAGGGTACAAACATTCAGTACTTC
CAIRDRQGTNIQYF
>17|TRBV5-1|many|TRBJ2-2|TRBD2
TGCGCCAGCAGCTGGTGGACTAGCGGGGGGTACACCGGGGAGCTGTTTTTT
CASSWWTSGGYTGELFF
>16|TRBV7-9|once|TRBJ1-5|.
TGTGCCAGCAGCTTAGTAGTAGGGGTGGGCAATCAGCCCCAGCATTTT
CASSLVVGVGNQPQHF
>14|TRBV18|.|TRBJ1-2|.
TGTGCCAGCTCACCTACAGACGACCCCTATGGCTACACCTTC
CASSPTDDPYGYTF
>12|TRBV2|.|TRBJ1-2|TRBD1
TGTGCCAGCAGGGGGACAGTCTATGGCTACACCTTC
CASRGTVYGYTF
>15|TRBV6-5|.|TRBJ2-7|TRBD1
TGTGCCAGCAGGTACCGGGACAGGGGTAGGTACGAGCAGTACTTC
CASRYRDRGRYEQYF
>18|TRBV4-3|.|TRBJ2-3|TRBD2
TGCGCCAGCAGTCAAGATTTTTCCGCGGGAGGGCTATCAGATACGCAGTATTTT
CASSQDFSAGGLSDTQYF
>15|TRBV7-3|.|TRBJ1-3|TRBD1
TGTGCCAGCAGCCCGGGACAGGGTTTTGGAAACACCATATATTTT
CASSPGQGFGNTIYF
>16|TRBV5-6|.|TRBJ1-1|TRBD1
TGTGCCAGCAGCTTGCTAGGACAGGGGGCAGAGACTGAAGCTTTCTTT
CASSLLGQGAETEAFF
>16|TRBV18|.|TRBJ1-4|.
TGTGCCAGCTCACCACGGCAGGGCTCAACTAATGAAAAACTGTTTTTT
CASSPRQGSTNEKLFF
>17|TRBV7-8|.|TRBJ2-1|.
TGTGCCAGCAGCTTAGTTGCGGGGCCCCGCTCCTACAATGAGCAGTTCTTC
CASSLVAGPRSYNEQFF
>15|TRBV5-1|.|TRBJ2-4|TRBD2
TGCGCCAGCAGCTTGGGTAGCGGGGGTCCAAACATTCAGTACTTC
CASSLGSGGPNIQYF
>11|TRBV20-1|.|TRBJ2-1|.
TGCAGTAGCAACTCCTACAATGAGCAGTTCTTC
CSSNSYNEQFF
>14|TRBV30|.|TRBJ1-2|.
TGTGCCTGGAGTAGGTCCCAGGGGAGGGACGGCTACACCTTC
CAWSRSQGRDGYTF
>14|TRBV28|.|TRBJ1-5|TRBD1
TGTGCCAGCAGCTCGGACAGGGAGATTCAGCCCCAGCATTTT
CASSSDREIQPQHF
>17|TRBV9|.|TRBJ2-1|TRBD2
TGTGCCAGCAGCGTAGTAGTGGGGACTAGCGGGAGGAATGAGCAGTTCTTC
CASSVVVGTSGRNEQFF
>14|TRBV6-1|.|TRBJ1-2|.
TGTGCCAGCAGTGAATTATTAAACGGGGGTGGCTACACCTTC
CASSELLNGGGYTF
>13|TRBV30|.|TRBJ1-1|.
TGTGCCTGGAGTGTTGCAGGGGATACTGAAGCTTTCTTT
CAWSVAGDTEAFF
>12|TRBV29-1|.|TRBJ1-1|.
TGCAGCGTTGAAAGGGGCAACACTGAAGCTTTCTTT
CSVERGNTEAFF
>15|TRBV3-1/TRBV3-2|.|TRBJ1-5|TRBD1
TGTGCCAGCAGCCACCGACAGGGGATCAATCAGCCCCAGCATTTT
CASSHRQGINQPQHF
>14|TRBV14|.|TRBJ1-2|.
TGTGCCAGCAGCCAAGTCAGGGGCTCCTATGGCTACACCTTC
CASSQVRGSYGYTF
>12|TRBV30|.|TRBJ2-7|TRBD1
TGTGCCTGGGGCAGGGGGCCATACGAGCAGTACTTC
CAWGRGPYEQYF
>15|TRBV5-4|.|TRBJ1-5|.
TGTGCCAGCAGCTTGGGCGACAGCAGCAATCAGCCCCAGCATTTT
CASSLGDSSNQPQHF
>14|TRBV5-1|.|TRBJ2-5|TRBD2
TGCGCCAGCAGCGCCACTAGCGGACAAGAGACCCAGTACTTC
CASSATSGQETQYF
>16|TRBV5-4|.|TRBJ2-1|TRBD2
TGTGCCAGCAGCTCAAAGACTAGCGTCTCCTACAATGAGCAGTTCTTC
CASSSKTSVSYNEQFF
>17|TRBV10-3|.|TRBJ2-1|TRBD2
TGTGCCATCAGGCCGAGGGATAGCGGGCCTTCCTACAATGAGCAGTTCTTC
CAIRPRDSGPSYNEQFF
>15|TRBV28|.|TRBJ1-2|TRBD1
TGTGCCAGCAGGGGGACAGGGATGGTAGGCTATGGCTACACCTTC
CASRGTGMVGYGYTF
>13|TRBV28|few|TRBJ1-6|.
TGTGCCAGCAGTACAGGGTCTGATTCACCCCTCCACTTT
CASSTGSDSPLHF
>13|TRBV7-2|.|TRBJ1-1|.
TGTGCCAGCAGCGGCAAATTCAACACTGAAGCTTTCTTT
CASSGKFNTEAFF
>15|TRBV5-1|.|TRBJ1-3|TRBD1
TGCGCCAGCAGCGGAGGGACAGGGGCTGGAAACACCATATATTTT
CASSGGTGAGNTIYF
>13|TRBV6-6|few|TRBJ1-1|.
TGTGCCAGCAGTTCCGAAAACTCTTATGGAGCTTTCTTT
CASSSENSYGAFF
>15|TRBV7-9|.|TRBJ2-5|TRBD2
TGTGCCAGCAGCAACGCCGGGGGGGCTGGGGAGACCCAGTACTTC
CASSNAGGAGETQYF
>14|TRBV6-1|.|TRBJ2-5|.
TGTGCCAGCAGTGAGAGGGGGGGCCGGGAGACCCAGTACTTC
CASSERGGRETQYF
>15|TRBV11-2|.|TRBJ2-1|.
TGTGCCAGCAGCGGACTCCGGGTTGTGTTCAATGAGCAGTTCTTC
CASSGLRVVFNEQFF
>18|TRBV28|many|TRBJ2-2|.
TGTGCCAGCAGTTTTCCTCTGTTAGCGGAGGCCGCGACCGGGGAGCTGTTTTTT
CASSFPLLAEAATGELFF
>13|TRBV2|.|TRBJ2-7|.
TGTGCCAGCAAAGGCGGGTTTTCCTACGAGCAGTACTTC
CASKGGFSYEQYF